The 3 T cell receptor beta chains reported below all come from one sample, sequenced in a study of T cell responses to AZD1222 COVID-19 vaccine. Generated by immunoSEQ multiplex PCR, the TCRdb table keeps only in-frame clones and is missing some. The sample yields tens of thousands of clones, about four fifths seen once. The material sequenced was peripheral blood, taken on day 0 of AZD1222 vaccination. The receptors derive from an adult in good health.

The chain carries TRBV6-4 and TRBJ1-2; TRBD1 might be the D (5 bases). The CDR3 runs 16 residues. Trimming removed 2 bases from V and 8 bases from J, with 21 bases in between. Looked up from germline, CDR1 is MRHNA and CDR2 is SNTAGT. CDR3 bases: TGTGCCAGCAGTGACAGGGCGGGGGATCCCTATGAGGGCTACACCTTC. Its translation is CASSDRAGDPYEGYTF.

This clone was counted a single time. The chain links TRBV29-1 to TRBJ2-7, with 7 bases that match TRBD1. With V trimmed by 4 bases and J by 6 bases, 3 bases remained unmatched. Germline V lookup: CDR1 SQVTM, CDR2 ANQGSEA. The CDR3 extends over 11 amino acids. In nucleotides, the CDR3 is TGCAGCGTTGCGGGGACAGTCGAGCAGTACTTC. Translation: CSVAGTVEQYF.

The chain recombines TRBV6-2 or TRBV6-3 with TRBJ2-7, with D uncertain. Germline CDR1 reads MNHEY; CDR2 reads SVGEGT. Trimming took off 2 bases at V and 0 bases at J, with 11 bases between the two ends. The length of the CDR3 is 15 residues. CDR3 loop: CASSYRSTYSYEQYF. The CDR3 DNA follows: TGTGCCAGCAGTTACCGGTCGACATACTCCTACGAGCAGTACTTC.